The 19 T cell receptor beta chains given below trace back to one sample, sequenced in a study of CD8 T cells in Susac syndrome (dated by TCRdb to the late 2010s). Library prep was done by the immunoSEQ multiplex PCR assay. RNA was extracted using the RNeasy kit, and roughly 0.45 to 1 microgram was reverse transcribed with random hexamers. The public reads were run again by TCRdb, first through fastp at Q25 and then through MiXCR, and only productive beta chains were kept. Rows are combined by CDR3 protein, so each entry shows the most common genes and DNA. This sample is represented by 250,000 to 300,000 distinct CDR3 sequences; 70% to 90% of them were singletons. The top ten clones comprise over 0.095% of the sample. Specimen: CD8+ T cells from PBMCs. These receptor sequences come from a human donor with multiple sclerosis.

This clonotype was seen a few times. A junction end diverges from the germline sequence, so it may reflect a read error. V is TRBV29-1 and J is TRBJ2-2; possibly TRBD2 for D (5 bases). The CDR3 contains 14 residues. Germline V gene lookup returns CDR1 SQVTM and CDR2 ANQGSEA. The CDR3 region has the DNA TGCAGCGTTGACGGGGTGTCGAACACCGGGGAGCTTTTTTTT. Translating it yields CSVDGVSNTGELFF.

This chain links TRBV10-2 with TRBJ2-1; TRBD2 is a possible D gene (5 bases). The V gene lost 9 bases and the J gene lost 0 bases, with 6 bases spanning the gap. The CDR3 has 12 amino acids. Germline CDR1 reads WSHSY; CDR2 reads SAAADI. CDR3 residues: CASAGSYNEQFF. The CDR3 DNA is TGCGCCAGTGCGGGCTCCTACAATGAGCAGTTCTTC.

This sequence joins TRBV5-1 and TRBJ2-1, with 8 positions matching TRBD2. Germline loops: CDR1 SGHRS, CDR2 YFSETQ. The CDR3 runs to 14 residues. With V trimmed by 2 bases and J by 8 bases, 6 bases remained unmatched. The CDR3 loop reads CASSFSGRADEQFF. In DNA form, the CDR3 reads TGCGCCAGCAGCTTTTCCGGGAGGGCCGATGAGCAGTTCTTC.

Comment on this clonotype: The conserved final phenylalanine or tryptophan is absent from the CDR3, which likely points to a read error. The CDR3 nucleotides read TGTGCCAGCAGCGTAGGGGACAGGAGCGAGCAGTACCTC. Amino acid sequence: CASSVGDRSEQYL. The chain joins TRBV9 to TRBJ2-7; TRBD1 aligns across 8 bases. The ends lost 0 bases at V and 6 bases at J; junction bases unmatched: 2. Per germline, CDR1 SGDLS and CDR2 YYNGEE. CDR3 length equals 13 residues.

V and J are TRBV11-2 and TRBJ2-1, with TRBD2 identical over 10 bases. Trimming cost V 3 bases and J 4 bases; bases outside gene matches: 6. Germline V gives CDR1 SGHAT, CDR2 FQNNGV. The CDR3 runs to 16 residues. DNA for the CDR3: TGTGCCAGCAGCTTTTTAGCGGGAGGTTTGTACAATGAGCAGTTCTTC. It specifies CASSFLAGGLYNEQFF.

The chain links TRBV15 to TRBJ1-1; TRBD1 is a possible D gene (5 bases). Trimming shortened V by 0 bases and J by 4 bases, and 15 bases separated the two germline ends. The CDR3 totals 16 residues. Germline CDR1 LNHNV, CDR2 YYDKDF (reference sequence). The CDR3 region has the DNA TGTGCCACCAGCAGAGATCGAGGGACTTCAGGCACTGAAGCTTTCTTT. Residues: CATSRDRGTSGTEAFF.

In its sample, this clonotype was seen once. This chain connects TRBV5-1 to TRBJ2-1; 14 bases are shared with TRBD2. V was clipped by 0 bases and J by 10 bases; unmatched bases: 6. The CDR3 loop spans 16 amino acids. Germline V CDR1 and CDR2: SGHRS, YFSETQ. The CDR3 region has the DNA TGCGCCAGCAGCTTGGAACCGGGACTAGCGGGAGACGAGCAGTTCTTC. It yields the protein CASSLEPGLAGDEQFF.

This sequence joins TRBV5-1 and TRBJ1-5; D gene unclear. This CDR3 region has 13 residues. Per the germline V gene, CDR1 is SGHRS and CDR2 is YFSETQ. Trimming removed 3 bases at V and 2 bases at J, with 6 bases between. In DNA form, the CDR3 reads TGCGCCAGCAGCTCCCTCGGCAATCAGCCCCAGCATTTT. It translates to CASSSLGNQPQHF.

This clonotype was seen a single time. The chain joins TRBV30 to TRBJ1-5, with 10 bases lining up with TRBD1. The CDR3 has 17 amino acids. Germline V gene data show CDR1 as GTSNPN and CDR2 as SVGIG (reference sequence). V lost 4 bases and J lost 4; bases outside the gene matches: 13. The CDR3 region is CAWTGTGARQFNQPQHF. The CDR3 DNA reads TGTGCCTGGACAGGGACAGGGGCACGACAGTTTAATCAGCCCCAGCATTTT.

J is TRBJ2-7 and V is TRBV20-1; TRBD2 matches at 13 bases. The V gene end was trimmed by 0 bases and the J gene end by 2 bases; junction bases not matched to a gene: 16. This CDR3 comprises 20 residues. Germline loops: CDR1 DFQATT, CDR2 SNEGSKA (reference sequence). Written as DNA, the CDR3 is TGCAGTGCTAGAGACCCGGGCAGGACTAGCGGGAGATTTGGGACCTACGAGCAGTACTTC. Protein: CSARDPGRTSGRFGTYEQYF.

The chain combines TRBV13 with TRBJ2-1, with 10 bases matching TRBD1. Trimming took 5 bases from V and 6 from J; bases not matched to a gene: 4. The CDR3 is 14 residues long. The germline V gene has CDR1 PRHDT and CDR2 FYEKMQ (reference sequence). As DNA, the CDR3 is TGTGCCAGCAGCCCCGGACAGGGGGTCAATGAGCAGTTCTTC. Protein sequence: CASSPGQGVNEQFF.

The chain employs TRBV27 and TRBJ2-2; D is possibly TRBD2 (6 bases). The V end was cut by 2 bases, the J end by 6 bases, with 7 bases between. Germline CDR1 and CDR2: MNHEY and SMNVEV (reference sequence). CDR3 length: 13 amino acids. The CDR3 spells CASSLRRAGELFF. CDR3 in DNA: TGTGCCAGCAGTTTAAGGAGGGCCGGGGAGCTGTTTTTT.

The V and J genes are TRBV30 and TRBJ1-1; no clear D gene. The CDR3 length is 12 residues. Trimming shortened V by 0 bases and J by 11 bases, and 13 bases separated the two germline ends. The germline V gene encodes CDR1 GTSNPN and CDR2 SVGIG (reference sequence). CDR3 nucleotide sequence: TGTGCCTGGAGTGTATTAACGTCCGGGGCTTTCTTT. Translation: CAWSVLTSGAFF.

V gene TRBV9 combines with J gene TRBJ2-1, with 9 bases matching TRBD2. Germline V gives CDR1 SGDLS, CDR2 YYNGEE. The V and J ends lost 4 bases and 4 bases, in that order; junction bases with no gene match: 24. The CDR3 length is 21 residues. The chain's CDR3 is CASSSPTVASGIVVSYNEQFF. Written as DNA, the CDR3 is TGTGCCAGCAGCTCCCCGACGGTGGCTAGCGGGATTGTAGTTTCGTACAATGAGCAGTTCTTC.

This clonotype was observed once. The chain employs TRBV27 and TRBJ2-5; 8 positions match TRBD1. The CDR3 totals 14 residues. The germline V gene has CDR1 MNHEY and CDR2 SMNVEV (reference sequence). V lost 5 bases, J lost 2 bases, and 4 bases stayed unmatched. CDR3 residues: CASSPTGDQETQYF. CDR3 bases: TGTGCCAGCAGTCCGACAGGGGATCAAGAGACCCAGTACTTC.

CDR3 loop: CASSDGQTYEQYF. CDR3 nucleotides: TGTGCCAGCAGTGATGGCCAGACCTACGAGCAGTACTTC. The chain joins TRBV2 to TRBJ2-7; D ambiguous. V was trimmed by 3 bases and J by 2 bases, leaving 8 bases between them. The V gene's germline CDR1 is SNHLY and CDR2 FYNNEI. The CDR3 runs 13 residues. Filled out from reference TRBV2 and TRBJ2-7, the complete variable domain reads EPEVTQTPSHQVTQMGQEVILRCVPISNHLYFYWYRQILGQKVEFLVSFYNNEISEKSEIFDDQFSVERPDGSNFTLKIRSTKLEDSAMYFCASSDGQTYEQYFGPGTRLTVT.

The chain carries TRBV3-1 and TRBJ2-1, with 9 bases lining up with TRBD2. The CDR3 covers 17 residues. With V trimmed by 1 base and J by 14 bases, 18 bases remained unmatched. Germline values: CDR1 LGHDT, CDR2 YNNKEL (reference sequence). CDR3 coding DNA: TGTGCCAGCAGCCAAGGGGTAGCGGGAGCTAGCCTGTATTTGAAGTTCTTC. Residues: CASSQGVAGASLYLKFF.

The chain combines TRBV12-3 or TRBV12-4 with TRBJ2-2; no clear D. There are 10 residues in the CDR3. Between the trimmed V and J ends, which lost 10 bases and 3 bases, there was a span of 3 bases. CDR3 coding DNA: TGTGCCATCTACACCGGGGAGCTGTTTTTT. This translates into CAIYTGELFF.

The chain links TRBV2 to TRBJ2-7; possibly TRBD1 for D (5 bases). The germline CDR1 and CDR2 sequences are SNHLY and FYNNEI. The CDR3 is made up of 11 amino acids. V shed 10 bases and J shed 4 bases, with 11 bases lying between them. CDR3 amino acids: CATQGEYEQYF. As DNA, the CDR3 is TGTGCCACCCAGGGCGAGTACGAGCAGTACTTC.